This TCR beta chain was obtained from a study of shared clonotypes between healthy human individuals (dated by TCRdb to about 2020). Background for the entire study: The cohort comprised a couple of women and a few men aged 18 to 49 years. For each donor, three plates each were used for CD4 naive and CD4 memory, two plates were used for CD8 naive, and one plate was used for CD8 memory. The study deeply sequenced blood TCR repertoires of five healthy adults to estimate repertoire size and the extent of clonotype sharing between individuals. To increase sequencing depth and limit assay-specific biases, TCR repertoire library preparation and sequencing were carried out by different laboratories using diverse techniques. Each donor's leukapheresis produced roughly between roughly 0.94 and 9.5 billion PBMCs.

Using the deep immunoSEQ assay, multiplex PCR amplified TCR CDR3 regions from genomic DNA. For each cell subset, the extracted genomic DNA was distributed evenly across all wells of several immunoSEQ 96-well plates, and each plate served as one replicate. For sorted subsets, each replicate PCR was loaded with approximately 200 ng genomic DNA, equivalent to about 33,000 T cell genomes. Purified libraries were quantified with a Qubit 3.0 fluorometer, sized on a Bioanalyzer 2100, and re-quantified with the KAPA Library Quantification kit. A separate single-read 150-cycle Illumina NextSeq 550 flow cell was used to sequence each immunoSEQ 96-well plate. The original pipeline was this. The immunoSEQ output contained only junctional sequences without quality scores, so filtering could not match that applied to full-length reads. Sequences were annotated with PyIR, a Python wrapper for IgBLAST v1.9, using IMGT germline references to assign V/J genes and CDR3. Reads were filtered out if the reads had weak V/J assignments (E-value above 1e-6), no CDR3, stop codons, out-of-frame junctions, or ambiguous translated residues. V3J clonotypes were defined as sequences sharing the same inferred V gene, J gene, and CDR3 amino acid sequence. Percentage overlap between repertoires was calculated by dividing the number of shared unique clonotypes by the size of the smaller repertoire. RTK rarefaction, the Chao1 estimator, and Recon v2.1 estimates of unobserved clonotypes were used to assess repertoire richness. OLGA was used to compute generation probabilities for all TCRbeta clonotypes that the gDNA method yielded from a handful of donors. TCRdb stores this immuneACCESS table with in-frame sequences only. Part of the clones is absent; in the studies checked, under half of the shortfall reflects unresolved V genes, and no reason is known for the rest. The V and J calls and clone size come from that table; D and trimming were worked out from the DNA. A total of 2 million to 2.5 million clones appear in this sample, roughly 94% of them only once. The ten largest clones add up to 0.13% of the sample.

The CDR3 numbers 14 residues from cysteine through phenylalanine. Only CDR3 DNA remains: 42 bases, in frame from the first base. CDR1 and CDR2 are drawn from the germline V gene (reference sequence): SEHNR, FQNEAQ. Trimming removed 5 bases from V and 1 base from J; the gene matches leave 4 bases unexplained. Study-wide conclusions, independent of this receptor: About 5% of naive CD4, around 3.6% of naive CD8, about 2.4% of memory CD4, and 0.35% to 0.4% of memory CD8 clonotypes were shared across a few donors. Sampling was limited to blood, and TCR repertoires in tissue likely differ from TCR repertoires in blood. Compared with non-shared clonotypes, clonotypes shared by all four sorted-subset donors had higher generation probabilities. Pairwise subsampling led to the expectation that sequencing depth would affect the degree of clonotype sharing among donors. Because the study included a small number of donors, the genetic and exposure-history diversity represented was limited. Even with the large sequencing depth, rarefaction of the sorted-subset datasets indicated that sequencing was incomplete. Naive subsets generally had larger estimated clonotype richness than memory subsets did.

Regarding this clone: The antigen it binds to is not known. No base quality values were provided; no much bigger clone lies one nucleotide off.

The donors were healthy, HIV-negative adults with no recently reported acute infections or vaccinations. Every donor was a Caucasian adult residing in Nashville, Tennessee, USA. Magnetic negative selection was used to enrich CD4+ T cells, after which naive cells were positively selected on CD45RA and the negative fraction became the memory subset. Blood was collected by leukapheresis, and PBMCs were isolated by Ficoll-Histopaque density gradient centrifugation and then cryopreserved in liquid nitrogen vapor phase. Analytical flow cytometry was used to check the purity and quantity of each magnetically sorted T cell population. Each sorted fraction had its genomic DNA isolated and then quantified by UV absorbance on a Nanodrop 2000c.

The sample taken for sequencing was naive CD4+ T cells sorted from blood. The cell subset or site label corresponds to: CD45RA+ positively selected. The source of this sequence is a man aged 18-30 years in good health. Recombination connected TRBV7-9 to TRBJ1-1; 7 junctional bases match TRBD1. The CDR3 has the sequence CASSPDRENTEAFF. The nucleotide sequence is TGTGCCAGCAGCCCCGACAGGGAGAACACTGAAGCTTTCTTT. The CDR3 plus the reference TRBV7-9 and TRBJ1-1 genes for the other parts give the full variable domain: DTGVSQNPRHKITKRGQNVTFRCDPISEHNRLYWYRQTLGQGPEFLTYFQNEAQLEKSRLLSDRFSAERPKGSFSTLEIQRTEQGDSAMYLCASSPDRENTEAFFGQGTRLTVV.